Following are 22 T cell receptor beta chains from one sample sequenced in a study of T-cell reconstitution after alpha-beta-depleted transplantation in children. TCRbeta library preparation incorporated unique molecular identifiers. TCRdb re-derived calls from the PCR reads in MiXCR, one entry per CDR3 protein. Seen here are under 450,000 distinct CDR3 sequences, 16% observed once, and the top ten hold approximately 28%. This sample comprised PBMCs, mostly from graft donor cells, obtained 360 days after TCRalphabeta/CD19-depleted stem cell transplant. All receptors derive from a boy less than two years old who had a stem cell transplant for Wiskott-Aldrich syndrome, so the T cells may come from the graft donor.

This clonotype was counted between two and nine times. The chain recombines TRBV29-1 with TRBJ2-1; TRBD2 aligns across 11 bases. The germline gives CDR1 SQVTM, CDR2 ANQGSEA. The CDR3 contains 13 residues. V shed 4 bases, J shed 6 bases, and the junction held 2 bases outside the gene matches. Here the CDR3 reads CSVVGLAGNEQFF. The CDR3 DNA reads TGCAGCGTTGTTGGACTAGCGGGCAATGAGCAGTTCTTC.

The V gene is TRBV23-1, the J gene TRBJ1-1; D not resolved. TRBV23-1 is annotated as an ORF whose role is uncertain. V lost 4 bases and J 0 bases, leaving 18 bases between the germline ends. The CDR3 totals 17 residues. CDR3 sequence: CASSPPGWLFMNTEAFF. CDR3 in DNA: TGCGCCAGCAGTCCCCCCGGGTGGCTTTTCATGAACACTGAAGCTTTCTTT.

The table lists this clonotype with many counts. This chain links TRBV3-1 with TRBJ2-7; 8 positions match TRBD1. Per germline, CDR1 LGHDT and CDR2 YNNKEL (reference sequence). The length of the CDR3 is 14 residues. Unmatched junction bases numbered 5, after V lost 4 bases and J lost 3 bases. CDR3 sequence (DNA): TGTGCCAGCAGCCGCGGGACAGGTGGCTACGAGCAGTACTTC. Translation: CASSRGTGGYEQYF.

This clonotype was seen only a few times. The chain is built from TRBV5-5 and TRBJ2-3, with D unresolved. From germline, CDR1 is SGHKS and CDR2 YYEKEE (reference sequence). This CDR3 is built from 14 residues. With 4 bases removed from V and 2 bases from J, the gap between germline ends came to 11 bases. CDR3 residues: CASSLSAFTDTQYF. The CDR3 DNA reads TGTGCCAGCAGCCTGTCGGCGTTCACAGATACGCAGTATTTT.

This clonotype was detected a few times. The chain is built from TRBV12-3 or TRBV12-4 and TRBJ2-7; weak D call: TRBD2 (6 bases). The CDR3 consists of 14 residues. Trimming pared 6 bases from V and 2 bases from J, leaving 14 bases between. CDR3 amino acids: CASRQNSGPYEQYF. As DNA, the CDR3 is TGTGCCAGCAGACAGAATAGCGGTCCCTACGAGCAGTACTTC.

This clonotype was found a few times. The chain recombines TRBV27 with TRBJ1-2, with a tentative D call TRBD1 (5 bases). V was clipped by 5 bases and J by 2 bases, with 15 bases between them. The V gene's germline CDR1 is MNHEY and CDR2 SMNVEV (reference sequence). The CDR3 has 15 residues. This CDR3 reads CASSNGGRPNYGYTF. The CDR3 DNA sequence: TGTGCCAGCAGTAATGGGGGACGTCCCAACTATGGCTACACCTTC.

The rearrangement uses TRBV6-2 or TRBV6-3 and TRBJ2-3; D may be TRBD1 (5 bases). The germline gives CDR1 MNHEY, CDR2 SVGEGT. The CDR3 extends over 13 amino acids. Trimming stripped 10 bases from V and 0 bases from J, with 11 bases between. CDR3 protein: CAKDTPSTDTQYF. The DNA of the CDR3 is TGTGCCAAGGACACTCCCAGCACAGATACGCAGTATTTT.

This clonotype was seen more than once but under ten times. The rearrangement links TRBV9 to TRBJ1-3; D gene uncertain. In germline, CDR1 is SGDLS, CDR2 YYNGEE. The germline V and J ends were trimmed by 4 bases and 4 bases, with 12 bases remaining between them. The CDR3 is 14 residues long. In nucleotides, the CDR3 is TGTGCCAGCAGCCCCCCGGGTCTCGGAAACACCATATATTTT. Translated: CASSPPGLGNTIYF.

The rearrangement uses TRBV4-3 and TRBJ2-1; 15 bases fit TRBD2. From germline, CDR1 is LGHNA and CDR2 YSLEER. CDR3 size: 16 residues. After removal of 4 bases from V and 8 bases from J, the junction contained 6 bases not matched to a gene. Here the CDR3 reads CASSRGLAGGPDEQFF. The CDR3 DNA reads TGCGCCAGCAGCCGCGGACTAGCGGGAGGGCCAGATGAGCAGTTCTTC.

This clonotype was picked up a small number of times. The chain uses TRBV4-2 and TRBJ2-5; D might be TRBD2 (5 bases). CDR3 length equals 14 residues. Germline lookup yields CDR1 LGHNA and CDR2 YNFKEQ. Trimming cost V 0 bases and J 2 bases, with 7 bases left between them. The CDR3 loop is CASSQERAQETQYF. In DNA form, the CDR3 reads TGTGCCAGCAGCCAAGAGAGGGCTCAAGAGACCCAGTACTTC.

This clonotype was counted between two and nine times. CDR3 amino acids: CASSLGSTWAYEQYF. DNA for the CDR3: TGTGCCAGCAGCTTAGGGTCAACTTGGGCCTACGAGCAGTACTTC. The gene calls are TRBV7-6 and TRBJ2-7; D is unclear. Trimming stripped 1 base from V and 2 bases from J, with 12 bases between. This CDR3 comprises 15 residues. The germline V gene has CDR1 SGHVS and CDR2 FNYEAQ.

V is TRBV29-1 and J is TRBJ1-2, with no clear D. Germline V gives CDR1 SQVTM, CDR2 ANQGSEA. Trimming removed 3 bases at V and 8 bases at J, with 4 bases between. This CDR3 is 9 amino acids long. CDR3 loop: CSVDEGYTF. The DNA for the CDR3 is TGCAGCGTTGACGAGGGCTACACCTTC.

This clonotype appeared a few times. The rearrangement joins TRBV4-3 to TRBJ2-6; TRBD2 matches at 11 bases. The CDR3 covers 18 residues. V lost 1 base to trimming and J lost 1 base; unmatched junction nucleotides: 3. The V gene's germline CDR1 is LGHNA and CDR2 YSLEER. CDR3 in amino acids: CASSQVSGRASGANVLTF. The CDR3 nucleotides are TGCGCCAGCAGCCAAGTTAGCGGGAGGGCATCTGGGGCCAACGTCCTGACTTTC.

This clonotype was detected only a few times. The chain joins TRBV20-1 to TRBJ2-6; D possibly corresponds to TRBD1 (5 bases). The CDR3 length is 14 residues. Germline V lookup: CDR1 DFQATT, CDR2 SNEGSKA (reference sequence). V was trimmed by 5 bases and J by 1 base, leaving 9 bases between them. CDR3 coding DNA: TGCAGTGCTTGGGGCTCGTCTGGGGCCAACGTCCTGACTTTC. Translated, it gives CSAWGSSGANVLTF.

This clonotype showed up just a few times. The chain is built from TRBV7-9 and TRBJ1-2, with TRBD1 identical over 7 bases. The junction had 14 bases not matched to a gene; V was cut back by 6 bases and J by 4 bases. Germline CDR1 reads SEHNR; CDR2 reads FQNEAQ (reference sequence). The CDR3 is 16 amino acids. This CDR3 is CASRLTTGEEVYGYTF. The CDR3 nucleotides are TGTGCCAGCAGACTAACTACAGGGGAGGAGGTCTATGGCTACACCTTC.

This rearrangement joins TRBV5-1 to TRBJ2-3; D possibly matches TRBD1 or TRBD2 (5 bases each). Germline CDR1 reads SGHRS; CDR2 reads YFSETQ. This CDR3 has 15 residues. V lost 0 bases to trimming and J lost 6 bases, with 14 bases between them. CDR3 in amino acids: CASSLGQRYVDTQYF. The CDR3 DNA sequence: TGCGCCAGCAGCTTGGGACAGCGGTACGTTGATACGCAGTATTTT.

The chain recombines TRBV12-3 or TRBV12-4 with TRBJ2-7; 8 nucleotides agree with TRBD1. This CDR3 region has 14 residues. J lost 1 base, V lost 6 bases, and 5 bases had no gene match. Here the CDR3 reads CASRQGVGSYEQYF. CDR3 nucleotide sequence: TGTGCCAGCAGACAGGGGGTGGGGTCCTACGAGCAGTACTTC.

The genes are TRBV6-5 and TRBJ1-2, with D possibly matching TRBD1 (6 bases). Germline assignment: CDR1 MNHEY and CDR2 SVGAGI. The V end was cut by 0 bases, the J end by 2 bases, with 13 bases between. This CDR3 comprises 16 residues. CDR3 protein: CASSYSGAGQNYGYTF. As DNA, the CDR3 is TGTGCCAGCAGTTACTCGGGGGCGGGACAAAACTATGGCTACACCTTC.

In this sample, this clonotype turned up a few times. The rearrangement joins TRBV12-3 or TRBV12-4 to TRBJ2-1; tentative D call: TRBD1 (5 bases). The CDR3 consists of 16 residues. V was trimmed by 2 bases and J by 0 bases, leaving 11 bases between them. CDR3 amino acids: CASSLMRRGSYNEQFF. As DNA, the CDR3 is TGTGCCAGCAGTTTAATGAGAAGGGGCTCCTACAATGAGCAGTTCTTC.

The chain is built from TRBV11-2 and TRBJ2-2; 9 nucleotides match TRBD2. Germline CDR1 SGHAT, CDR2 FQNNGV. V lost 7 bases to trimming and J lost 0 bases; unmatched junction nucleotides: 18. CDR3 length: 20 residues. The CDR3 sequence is CASIVKGGLAGPPNTGELFF. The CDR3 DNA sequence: TGTGCCAGCATCGTGAAGGGAGGCCTAGCGGGGCCTCCGAACACCGGGGAGCTGTTTTTT.

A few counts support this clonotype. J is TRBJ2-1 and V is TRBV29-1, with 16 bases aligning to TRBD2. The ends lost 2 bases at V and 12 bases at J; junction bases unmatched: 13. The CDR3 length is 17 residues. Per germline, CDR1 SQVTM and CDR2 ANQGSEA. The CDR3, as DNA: TGCAGCGTTGAAACCCCGGGACTAGCGGGAGGGCCTCGAGGGCAGTTCTTC. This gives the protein CSVETPGLAGGPRGQFF.

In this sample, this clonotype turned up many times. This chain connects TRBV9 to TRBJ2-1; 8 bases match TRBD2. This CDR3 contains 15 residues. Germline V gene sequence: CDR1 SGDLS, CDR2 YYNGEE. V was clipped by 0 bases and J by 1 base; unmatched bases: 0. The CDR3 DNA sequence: TGTGCCAGCAGCGTAGCGGGAGGGTCCTACAATGAGCAGTTCTTC. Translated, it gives CASSVAGGSYNEQFF. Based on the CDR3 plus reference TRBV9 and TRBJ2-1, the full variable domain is DSGVTQTPKHLITATGQRVTLRCSPRSGDLSVYWYQQSLDQGLQFLIQYYNGEERAKGNILERFSAQQFPDLHSELNLSSLELGDSALYFCASSVAGGSYNEQFFGPGTRLTVL.